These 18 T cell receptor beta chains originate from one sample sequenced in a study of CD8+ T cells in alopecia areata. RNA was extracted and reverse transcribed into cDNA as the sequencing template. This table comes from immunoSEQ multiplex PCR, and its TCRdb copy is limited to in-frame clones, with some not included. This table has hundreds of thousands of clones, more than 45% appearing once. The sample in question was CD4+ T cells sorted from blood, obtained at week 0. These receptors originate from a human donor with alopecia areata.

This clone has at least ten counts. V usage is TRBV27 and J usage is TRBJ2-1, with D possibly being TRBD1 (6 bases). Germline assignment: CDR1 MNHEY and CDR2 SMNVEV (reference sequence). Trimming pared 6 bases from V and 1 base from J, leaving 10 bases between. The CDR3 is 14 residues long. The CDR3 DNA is TGTGCCAGCAGCAGACAGGAATCCTACAATGAGCAGTTCTTC. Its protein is CASSRQESYNEQFF.

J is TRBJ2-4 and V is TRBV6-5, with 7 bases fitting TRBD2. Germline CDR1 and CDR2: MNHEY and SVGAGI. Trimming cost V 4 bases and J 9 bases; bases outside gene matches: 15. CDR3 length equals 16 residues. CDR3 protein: CASSLTGGSGRFIQYF. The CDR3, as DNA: TGTGCCAGCAGTTTGACGGGGGGATCCGGTCGGTTCATTCAGTACTTC.

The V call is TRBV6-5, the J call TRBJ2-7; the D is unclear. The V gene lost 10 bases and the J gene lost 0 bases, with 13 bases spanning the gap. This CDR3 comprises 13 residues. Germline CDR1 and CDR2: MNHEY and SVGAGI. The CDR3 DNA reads TGTGCCATCCTTCGGCAGAGCTCCTACGAGCAGTACTTC. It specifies CAILRQSSYEQYF.

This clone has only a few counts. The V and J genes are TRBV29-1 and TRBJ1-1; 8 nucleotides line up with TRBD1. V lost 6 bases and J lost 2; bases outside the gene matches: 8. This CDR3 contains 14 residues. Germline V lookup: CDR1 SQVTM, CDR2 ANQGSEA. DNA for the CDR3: TGCAGCGTGGACTTGACAGGGGTTAACACTGAAGCTTTCTTT. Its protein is CSVDLTGVNTEAFF.

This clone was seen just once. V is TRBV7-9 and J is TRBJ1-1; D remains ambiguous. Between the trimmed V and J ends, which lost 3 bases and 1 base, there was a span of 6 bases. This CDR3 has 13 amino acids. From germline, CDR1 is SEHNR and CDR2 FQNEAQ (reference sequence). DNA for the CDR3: TGTGCCAGCAGCTTCCCGACGAACACTGAAGCTTTCTTT. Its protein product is CASSFPTNTEAFF. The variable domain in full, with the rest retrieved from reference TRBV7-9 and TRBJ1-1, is DTGVSQNPRHKITKRGQNVTFRCDPISEHNRLYWYRQTLGQGPEFLTYFQNEAQLEKSRLLSDRFSAERPKGSFSTLEIQRTEQGDSAMYLCASSFPTNTEAFFGQGTRLTVV.

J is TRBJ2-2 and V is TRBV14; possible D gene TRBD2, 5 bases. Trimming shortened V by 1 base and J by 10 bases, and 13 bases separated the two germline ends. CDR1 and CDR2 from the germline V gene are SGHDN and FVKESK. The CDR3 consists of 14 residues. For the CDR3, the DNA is TGTGCCAGCAGCCAAGTTTACGGGGTAGCGGAGCTGTTTTTT. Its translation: CASSQVYGVAELFF.

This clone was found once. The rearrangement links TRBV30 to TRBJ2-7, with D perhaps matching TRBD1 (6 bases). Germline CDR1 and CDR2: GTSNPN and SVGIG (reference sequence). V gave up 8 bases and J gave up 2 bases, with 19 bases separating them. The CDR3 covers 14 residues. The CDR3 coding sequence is TGTGCCGCAACCCAGGGGATAAGGCCCTACGAGCAGTACTTC. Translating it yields CAATQGIRPYEQYF. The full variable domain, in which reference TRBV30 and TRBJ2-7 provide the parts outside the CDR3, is SQTIHQWPATLVQPVGSPLSLECTVEGTSNPNLYWYRQAAGRGLQLLFYSVGIGQISSEVPQNLSASRPQDRQFILSSKKLLLSDSGFYLCAATQGIRPYEQYFGPGTRLTVT.

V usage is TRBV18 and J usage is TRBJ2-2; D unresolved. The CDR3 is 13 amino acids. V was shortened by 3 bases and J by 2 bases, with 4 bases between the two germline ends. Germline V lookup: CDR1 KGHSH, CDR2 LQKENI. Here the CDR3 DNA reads TGTGCCAGCTCACCCGCAAACACCGGGGAGCTGTTTTTT. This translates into CASSPANTGELFF.

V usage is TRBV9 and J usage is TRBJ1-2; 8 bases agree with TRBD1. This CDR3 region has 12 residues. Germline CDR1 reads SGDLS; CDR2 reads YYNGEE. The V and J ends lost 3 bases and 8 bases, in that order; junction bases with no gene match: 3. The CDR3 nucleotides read TGTGCCAGCAGCGCCGACAGGGGCGGCTACACCTTC. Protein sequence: CASSADRGGYTF. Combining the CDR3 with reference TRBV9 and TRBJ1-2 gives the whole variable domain DSGVTQTPKHLITATGQRVTLRCSPRSGDLSVYWYQQSLDQGLQFLIQYYNGEERAKGNILERFSAQQFPDLHSELNLSSLELGDSALYFCASSADRGGYTFGSGTRLTVV.

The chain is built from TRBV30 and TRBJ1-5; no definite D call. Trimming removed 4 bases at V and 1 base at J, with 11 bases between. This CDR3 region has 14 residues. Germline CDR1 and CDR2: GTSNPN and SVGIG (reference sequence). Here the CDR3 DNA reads TGTGCCTGGAAAAGGCGCGACAGCAATCAGCCCCAGCATTTT. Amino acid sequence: CAWKRRDSNQPQHF.

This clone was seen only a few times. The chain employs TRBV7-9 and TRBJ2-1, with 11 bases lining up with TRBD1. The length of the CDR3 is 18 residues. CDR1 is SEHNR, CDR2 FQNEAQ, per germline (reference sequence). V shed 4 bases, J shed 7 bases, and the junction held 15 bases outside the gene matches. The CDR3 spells CASSSAAAGQGVRNEQFF. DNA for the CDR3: TGTGCCAGCAGCTCAGCCGCGGCGGGACAGGGGGTGAGGAATGAGCAGTTCTTC. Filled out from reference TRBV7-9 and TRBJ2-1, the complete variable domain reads DTGVSQNPRHKITKRGQNVTFRCDPISEHNRLYWYRQTLGQGPEFLTYFQNEAQLEKSRLLSDRFSAERPKGSFSTLEIQRTEQGDSAMYLCASSSAAAGQGVRNEQFFGPGTRLTVL.

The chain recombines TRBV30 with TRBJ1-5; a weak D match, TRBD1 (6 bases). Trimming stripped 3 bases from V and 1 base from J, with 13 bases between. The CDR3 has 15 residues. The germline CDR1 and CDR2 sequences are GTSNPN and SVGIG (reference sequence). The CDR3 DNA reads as TGTGCCTGGAGCTCAGGGGTTTCCAGCAATCAGCCCCAGCATTTT. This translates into CAWSSGVSSNQPQHF.

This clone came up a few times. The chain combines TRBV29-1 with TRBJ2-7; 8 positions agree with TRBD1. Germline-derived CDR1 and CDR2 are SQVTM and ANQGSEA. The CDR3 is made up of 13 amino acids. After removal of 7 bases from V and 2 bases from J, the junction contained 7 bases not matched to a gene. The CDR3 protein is CSGVGQGAYEQYF. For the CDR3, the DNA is TGCAGCGGGGTCGGACAGGGCGCCTACGAGCAGTACTTC.

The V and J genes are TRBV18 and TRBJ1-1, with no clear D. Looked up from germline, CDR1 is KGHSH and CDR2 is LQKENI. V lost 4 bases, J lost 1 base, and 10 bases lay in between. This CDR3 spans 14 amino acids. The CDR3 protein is CASSLSRQNTEAFF. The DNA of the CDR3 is TGTGCCAGCTCACTCAGTCGGCAGAACACTGAAGCTTTCTTT. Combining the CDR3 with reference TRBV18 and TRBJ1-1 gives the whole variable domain NAGVMQNPRHLVRRRGQEARLRCSPMKGHSHVYWYRQLPEEGLKFMVYLQKENIIDESGMPKERFSAEFPKEGPSILRIQQVVRGDSAAYFCASSLSRQNTEAFFGQGTRLTVV.

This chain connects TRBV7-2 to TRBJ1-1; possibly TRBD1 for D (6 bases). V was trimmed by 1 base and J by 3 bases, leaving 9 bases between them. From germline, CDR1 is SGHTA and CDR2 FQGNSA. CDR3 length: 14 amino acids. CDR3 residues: CASSLDPGDTEAFF. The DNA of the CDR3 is TGTGCCAGCAGCTTAGATCCAGGGGACACTGAAGCTTTCTTT.

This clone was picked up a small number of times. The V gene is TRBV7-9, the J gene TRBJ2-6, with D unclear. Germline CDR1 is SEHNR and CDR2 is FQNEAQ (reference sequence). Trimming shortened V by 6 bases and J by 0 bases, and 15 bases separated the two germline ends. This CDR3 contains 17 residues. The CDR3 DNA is TGTGCCAGCAGACCCCCTTTGAGGTACTCTGGGGCCAACGTCCTGACTTTC. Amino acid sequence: CASRPPLRYSGANVLTF.

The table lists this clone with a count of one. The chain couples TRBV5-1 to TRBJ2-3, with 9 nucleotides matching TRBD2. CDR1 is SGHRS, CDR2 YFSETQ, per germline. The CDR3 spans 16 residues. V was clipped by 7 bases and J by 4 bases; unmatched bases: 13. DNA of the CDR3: TGCGCCAGCGCCCGTGGCGCGGGAGGGCCCTCAGATACGCAGTATTTT. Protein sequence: CASARGAGGPSDTQYF.

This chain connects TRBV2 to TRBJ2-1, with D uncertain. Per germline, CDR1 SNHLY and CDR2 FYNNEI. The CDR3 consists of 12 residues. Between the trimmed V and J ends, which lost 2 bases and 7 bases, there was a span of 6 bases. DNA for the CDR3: TGTGCCAGCAGTGAATCCGGGAATGAGCAGTTCTTC. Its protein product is CASSESGNEQFF.